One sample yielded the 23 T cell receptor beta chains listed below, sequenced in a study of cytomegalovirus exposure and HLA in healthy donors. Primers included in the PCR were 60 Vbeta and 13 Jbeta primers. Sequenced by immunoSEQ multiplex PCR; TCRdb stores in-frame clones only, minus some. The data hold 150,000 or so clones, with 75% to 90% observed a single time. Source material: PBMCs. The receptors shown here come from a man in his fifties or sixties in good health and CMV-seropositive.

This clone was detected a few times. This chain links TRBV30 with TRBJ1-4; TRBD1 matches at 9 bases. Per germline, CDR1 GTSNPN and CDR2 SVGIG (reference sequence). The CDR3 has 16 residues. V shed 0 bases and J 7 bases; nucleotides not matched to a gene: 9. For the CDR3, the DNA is TGTGCCTGGAGTGTCCTCCTCGGGACAGGGAGTGAAAAACTGTTTTTT. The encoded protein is CAWSVLLGTGSEKLFF.

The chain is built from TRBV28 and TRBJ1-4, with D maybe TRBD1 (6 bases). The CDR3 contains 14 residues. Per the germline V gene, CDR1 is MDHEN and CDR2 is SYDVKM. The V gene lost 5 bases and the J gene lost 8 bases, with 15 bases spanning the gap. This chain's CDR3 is CASSKQQGREKLFF. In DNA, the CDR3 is TGTGCCAGCAGTAAACAACAGGGAAGGGAAAAACTGTTTTTT.

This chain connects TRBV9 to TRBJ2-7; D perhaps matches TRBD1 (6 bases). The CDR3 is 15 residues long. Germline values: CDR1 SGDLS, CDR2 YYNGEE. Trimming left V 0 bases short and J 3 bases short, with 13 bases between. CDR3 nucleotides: TGTGCCAGCAGCGTAGCTGCTGGACAGTACTACGAGCAGTACTTC. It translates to CASSVAAGQYYEQYF.

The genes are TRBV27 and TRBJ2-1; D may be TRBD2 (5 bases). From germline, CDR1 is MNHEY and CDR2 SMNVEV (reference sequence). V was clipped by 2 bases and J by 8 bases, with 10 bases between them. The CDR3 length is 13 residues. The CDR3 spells CASSLLPGDEQFF. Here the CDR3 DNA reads TGTGCCAGCAGTTTACTACCCGGGGATGAGCAGTTCTTC.

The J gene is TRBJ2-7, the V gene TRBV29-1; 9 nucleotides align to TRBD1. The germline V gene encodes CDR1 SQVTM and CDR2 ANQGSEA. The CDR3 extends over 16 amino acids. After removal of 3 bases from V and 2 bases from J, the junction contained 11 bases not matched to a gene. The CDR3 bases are TGCAGCGTTGAGTTACTTCGGACAGGGGCCGCCTACGAGCAGTACTTC. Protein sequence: CSVELLRTGAAYEQYF.

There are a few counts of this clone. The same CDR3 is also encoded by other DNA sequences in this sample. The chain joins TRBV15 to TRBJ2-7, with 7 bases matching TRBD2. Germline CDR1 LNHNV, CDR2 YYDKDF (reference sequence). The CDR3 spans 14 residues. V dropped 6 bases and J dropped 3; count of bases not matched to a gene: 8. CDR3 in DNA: TGTGCCACCAGTAGGGCGGGAGAAGGCTACGAGCAGTACTTC. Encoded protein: CATSRAGEGYEQYF.

CDR3 in amino acids: CAISEAATSGNTIYF. The CDR3 nucleotides are TGTGCCATCAGTGAGGCAGCGACCTCTGGAAACACCATATATTTT. This rearrangement joins TRBV10-3 to TRBJ1-3, with D hard to call. The CDR3 has 15 amino acids. V lost 2 bases to trimming and J lost 0 bases, with 8 bases between them. Germline CDR1 ENHRY, CDR2 SYGVKD.

CDR3 in DNA: TGTGCCAGCCGAGATTCGACAGGGCTTGACACTGAAGCTTTCTTT. Protein sequence: CASRDSTGLDTEAFF. The chain has TRBV2 and TRBJ1-1; TRBD1 agrees at 7 bases. The CDR3 consists of 15 residues. V lost 8 bases and J lost 3; bases outside the gene matches: 12. Germline CDR1 SNHLY, CDR2 FYNNEI. The full variable domain, with the rest looked up from reference TRBV2 and TRBJ1-1, is EPEVTQTPSHQVTQMGQEVILRCVPISNHLYFYWYRQILGQKVEFLVSFYNNEISEKSEIFDDQFSVERPDGSNFTLKIRSTKLEDSAMYFCASRDSTGLDTEAFFGQGTRLTVV.

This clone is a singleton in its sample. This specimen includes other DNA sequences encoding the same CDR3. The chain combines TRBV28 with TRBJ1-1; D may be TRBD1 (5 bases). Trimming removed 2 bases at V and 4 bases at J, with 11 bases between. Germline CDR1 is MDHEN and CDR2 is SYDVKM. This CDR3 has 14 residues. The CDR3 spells CASSLRGGGTEAFF. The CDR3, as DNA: TGTGCCAGCAGTTTAAGGGGCGGGGGCACTGAAGCTTTCTTT. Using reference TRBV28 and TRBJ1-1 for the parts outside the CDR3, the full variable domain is DVKVTQSSRYLVKRTGEKVFLECVQDMDHENMFWYRQDPGLGLRLIYFSYDVKMKEKGDIPEGYSVSREKKERFSLILESASTNQTSMYLCASSLRGGGTEAFFGQGTRLTVV.

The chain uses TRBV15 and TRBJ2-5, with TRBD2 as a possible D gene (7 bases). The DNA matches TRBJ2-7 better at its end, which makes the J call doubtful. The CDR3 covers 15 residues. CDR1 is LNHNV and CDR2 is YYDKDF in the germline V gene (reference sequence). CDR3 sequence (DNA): TGTGCCACCAGCATAGAACGGGGGGCAAACTACGAGCAGTACTTC. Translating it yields CATSIERGANYEQYF.

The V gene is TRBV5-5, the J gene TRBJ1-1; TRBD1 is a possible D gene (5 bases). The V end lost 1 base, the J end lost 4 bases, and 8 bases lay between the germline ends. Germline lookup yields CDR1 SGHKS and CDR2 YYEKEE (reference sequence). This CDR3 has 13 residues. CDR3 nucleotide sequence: TGTGCCAGCAGCTTGATGGGGGGCACTGAAGCTTTCTTT. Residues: CASSLMGGTEAFF.

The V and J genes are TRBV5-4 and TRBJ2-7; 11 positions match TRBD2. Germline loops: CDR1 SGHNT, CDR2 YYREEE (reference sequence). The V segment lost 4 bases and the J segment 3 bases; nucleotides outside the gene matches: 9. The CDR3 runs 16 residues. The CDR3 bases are TGTGCCAGCAGCGCGCAGATGACTAGCGGGAACTACGAGCAGTACTTC. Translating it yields CASSAQMTSGNYEQYF.

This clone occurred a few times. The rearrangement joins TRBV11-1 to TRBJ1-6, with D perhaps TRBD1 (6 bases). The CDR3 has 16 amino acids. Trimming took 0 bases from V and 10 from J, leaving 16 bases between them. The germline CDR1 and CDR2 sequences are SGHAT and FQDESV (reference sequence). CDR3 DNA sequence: TGTGCCAGCAGCTTAGCGGCAGCAGGGGTTTCATCACCCCTCCACTTT. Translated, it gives CASSLAAAGVSSPLHF.

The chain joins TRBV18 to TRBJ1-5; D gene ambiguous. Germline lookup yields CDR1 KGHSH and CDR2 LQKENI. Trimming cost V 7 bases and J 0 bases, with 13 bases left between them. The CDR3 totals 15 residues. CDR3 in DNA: TGTGCCAGCTGCGCCTCAGCGAATAGCAATCAGCCCCAGCATTTT. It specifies CASCASANSNQPQHF. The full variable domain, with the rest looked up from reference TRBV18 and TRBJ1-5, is NAGVMQNPRHLVRRRGQEARLRCSPMKGHSHVYWYRQLPEEGLKFMVYLQKENIIDESGMPKERFSAEFPKEGPSILRIQQVVRGDSAAYFCASCASANSNQPQHFGDGTRLSIL.

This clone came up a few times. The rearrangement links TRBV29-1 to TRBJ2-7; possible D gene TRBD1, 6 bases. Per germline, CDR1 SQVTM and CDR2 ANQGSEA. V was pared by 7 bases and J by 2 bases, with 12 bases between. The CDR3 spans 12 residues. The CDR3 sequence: CSATRDTYEQYF. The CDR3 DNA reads TGCAGCGCTACGAGGGACACCTACGAGCAGTACTTC.

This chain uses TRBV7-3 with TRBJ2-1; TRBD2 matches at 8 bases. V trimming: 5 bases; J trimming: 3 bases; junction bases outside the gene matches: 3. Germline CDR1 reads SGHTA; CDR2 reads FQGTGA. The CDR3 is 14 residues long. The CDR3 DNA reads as TGTGCCAGCAGCCCCGGGACTAGCTACAATGAGCAGTTCTTC. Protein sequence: CASSPGTSYNEQFF.

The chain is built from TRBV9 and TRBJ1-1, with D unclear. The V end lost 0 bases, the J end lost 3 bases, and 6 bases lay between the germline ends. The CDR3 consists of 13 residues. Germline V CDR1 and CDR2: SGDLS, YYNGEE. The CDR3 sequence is CASSVVRDTEAFF. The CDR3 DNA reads TGTGCCAGCAGCGTAGTTCGGGACACTGAAGCTTTCTTT.

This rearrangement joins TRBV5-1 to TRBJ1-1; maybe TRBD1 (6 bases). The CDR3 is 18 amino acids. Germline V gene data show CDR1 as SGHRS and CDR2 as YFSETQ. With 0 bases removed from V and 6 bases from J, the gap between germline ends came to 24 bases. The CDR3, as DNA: TGCGCCAGCAGCTTGGTAGTAGTGGCCAGTGGGACAAACGCTGAAGCTTTCTTT. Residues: CASSLVVVASGTNAEAFF.

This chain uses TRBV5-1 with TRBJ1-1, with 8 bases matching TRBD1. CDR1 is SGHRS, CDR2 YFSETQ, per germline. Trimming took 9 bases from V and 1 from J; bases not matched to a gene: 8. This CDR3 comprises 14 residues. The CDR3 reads CATTSGTGNTEAFF. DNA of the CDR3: TGCGCCACCACATCCGGGACAGGGAACACTGAAGCTTTCTTT.

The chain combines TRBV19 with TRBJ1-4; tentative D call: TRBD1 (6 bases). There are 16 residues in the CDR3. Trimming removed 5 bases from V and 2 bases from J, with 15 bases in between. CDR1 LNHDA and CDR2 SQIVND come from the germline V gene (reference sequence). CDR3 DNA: TGTGCCAGTAGTGGGGGCGTCATGGCGACTAATGAAAAACTGTTTTTT. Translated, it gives CASSGGVMATNEKLFF.

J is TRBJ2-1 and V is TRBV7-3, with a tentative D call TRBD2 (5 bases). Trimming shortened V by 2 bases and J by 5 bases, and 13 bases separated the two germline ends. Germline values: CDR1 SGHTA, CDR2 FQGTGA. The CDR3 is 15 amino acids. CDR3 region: CASSLEGWQDNEQFF. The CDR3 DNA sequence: TGTGCCAGCAGCTTAGAGGGCTGGCAGGACAATGAGCAGTTCTTC. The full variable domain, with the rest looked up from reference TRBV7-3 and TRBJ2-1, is GAGVSQTPSNKVTEKGKYVELRCDPISGHTALYWYRQSLGQGPEFLIYFQGTGAADDSGLPNDRFFAVRPEGSVSTLKIQRTERGDSAVYLCASSLEGWQDNEQFFGPGTRLTVL.

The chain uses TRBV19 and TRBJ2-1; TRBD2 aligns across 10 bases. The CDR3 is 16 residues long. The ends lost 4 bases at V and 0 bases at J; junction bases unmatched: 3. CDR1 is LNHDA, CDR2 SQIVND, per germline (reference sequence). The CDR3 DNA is TGTGCCAGTAGTACGAGCGGGAGGGCCTCCTACAATGAGCAGTTCTTC. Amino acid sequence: CASSTSGRASYNEQFF.

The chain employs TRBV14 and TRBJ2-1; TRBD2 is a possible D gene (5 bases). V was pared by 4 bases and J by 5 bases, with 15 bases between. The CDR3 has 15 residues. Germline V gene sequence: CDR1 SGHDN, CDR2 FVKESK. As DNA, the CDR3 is TGTGCCAGCAGCCGTACGCCGGGAAACGACAATGAGCAGTTCTTC. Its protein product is CASSRTPGNDNEQFF.